Listed below are T cell receptor beta chains from one sample, sequenced in a study of cytomegalovirus exposure and HLA in healthy donors. Assay used: immunoSEQ multiplex PCR; TCRdb lists only in-frame clones, some missing. The profile shows 90,000 to 100,000 clones, about 94% of them singletons. Input material: PBMCs. The receptors come from a woman under 40 in good health and CMV-seropositive. Both conserved end residues are part of each CDR3. A D gene is named only where the DNA matches it firmly. A row's size may be missing; if present it is once, few, many or a size class.

length	V	size	J	D	CDR3	DNA
15	TRBV6-6	NA	TRBJ2-7	NA	CASSYSNVVPGEQYF	TGTGCCAGCAGTTACTCGAATGTGGTCCCGGGAGAGCAGTACTTC
14	TRBV9	once	TRBJ2-7	NA	CASSVTGRSYEQYF	TGTGCCAGCAGCGTAACAGGGCGCTCCTACGAGCAGTACTTC
18	TRBV4-3	NA	TRBJ2-3	NA	CASSQDVTTKTSTDTQYF	TGCGCCAGCAGCCAAGATGTGACTACAAAGACTAGCACAGATACGCAGTATTTT
16	TRBV7-8	NA	TRBJ2-5	TRBD2	CASSSGISGRAETQYF	TGTGCCAGCAGCTCTGGGATTAGCGGGAGGGCGGAGACCCAGTACTTC
15	TRBV5-1	NA	TRBJ1-2	TRBD1	CASRTGQGVVYGYTF	TGCGCCAGCAGGACGGGACAGGGGGTTGTCTATGGCTACACCTTC
13	TRBV4-3	few	TRBJ2-7	NA	CASSQDLRYEQYF	TGCGCCAGCAGCCAAGATCTTCGCTACGAGCAGTACTTC
14	TRBV6-1	once	TRBJ2-3	NA	CASSVGASTDTQYF	TGTGCCAGCAGTGTCGGTGCTAGCACAGATACGCAGTATTTT
18	TRBV28	NA	TRBJ2-1	TRBD2	CASSLLWGPTSGKDEQFF	TGTGCCAGCAGTTTACTTTGGGGACCGACTAGCGGGAAGGATGAGCAGTTCTTC
14	TRBV4-1	NA	TRBJ2-7	NA	CASSQEGASGEQYF	TGCGCCAGCAGCCAAGAAGGGGCCTCGGGCGAGCAGTACTTC
18	TRBV7-6	NA	TRBJ2-1	TRBD2	CASSYTTATSGGYNEQFF	TGTGCCAGCAGCTACACGACCGCGACTAGCGGTGGATACAATGAGCAGTTCTTC
13	TRBV15	NA	TRBJ2-3	NA	CATSRSSTDTQYF	TGTGCCACCAGCAGGTCTAGCACAGATACGCAGTATTTT
15	TRBV6-5	NA	TRBJ2-7	TRBD1	CASSYSDRGSYEQYF	TGTGCCAGCAGTTACTCCGACAGGGGCTCCTACGAGCAGTACTTC
16	TRBV5-1	NA	TRBJ2-3	NA	CASSFHPNGATDTQYF	TGCGCCAGCAGCTTCCACCCCAACGGAGCAACAGATACGCAGTATTTT
14	TRBV11-2	NA	TRBJ2-1	TRBD2	CASTFSGRFDEQFF	TGTGCCAGCACCTTTAGCGGGAGATTCGATGAGCAGTTCTTC
17	TRBV28	NA	TRBJ1-5	TRBD1	CASSSLDRGYSNQPQHF	TGTGCCAGCAGTTCCCTGGACAGGGGGTATAGCAATCAGCCCCAGCATTTT
17	TRBV15	NA	TRBJ2-1	NA	CATSRDPTRLPQNEQFF	TGTGCCACCAGCAGAGATCCAACGAGACTACCTCAAAATGAGCAGTTCTTC
17	TRBV5-1	NA	TRBJ2-5	NA	CASSYTPRQVGQETQYF	TGCGCCAGCAGCTATACCCCTCGACAGGTCGGGCAAGAGACCCAGTACTTC
12	TRBV9	once	TRBJ2-2	TRBD2	CASSLTSGRLFF	TGTGCCAGCAGCCTTACTAGCGGGCGGCTGTTTTTT
12	TRBV29-1	NA	TRBJ1-4	TRBD1	CSVAGQGEKLFF	TGCAGCGTCGCCGGACAGGGCGAAAAACTGTTTTTT
16	TRBV11-2	NA	TRBJ2-5	TRBD1	CASSLLGRGQGTTQYF	TGTGCCAGCAGCTTATTGGGGAGGGGACAGGGGACGACCCAGTACTTC
16	TRBV5-1	NA	TRBJ2-3	TRBD2	CASSLGLAIMTDTQYF	TGCGCCAGCAGCTTGGGACTAGCGATTATGACAGATACGCAGTATTTT
15	TRBV4-1	NA	TRBJ1-2	NA	CASSQPGQLIYGYTF	TGCGCCAGCAGCCAACCCGGACAGCTGATCTATGGCTACACCTTC
16	TRBV28	NA	TRBJ1-1	TRBD1	CASVTSGQGVNTEAFF	TGTGCCAGCGTAACATCGGGACAGGGAGTGAACACTGAAGCTTTCTTT
12	TRBV10-3	NA	TRBJ2-3	NA	CAISGRTDTQYF	TGTGCCATCAGTGGCAGGACAGATACGCAGTATTTT
16	TRBV13	NA	TRBJ2-5	TRBD2	CASSLVASGVQETQYF	TGTGCCAGCAGCTTAGTAGCTAGCGGGGTCCAAGAGACCCAGTACTTC
14	TRBV7-9	NA	TRBJ2-7	TRBD1	CASSHSGGFNEQYF	TGTGCCAGCAGCCATTCAGGGGGCTTCAACGAGCAGTACTTC
14	TRBV10-3	NA	TRBJ1-4	TRBD1	CAISQTGVGEKLFF	TGTGCCATCAGTCAAACAGGGGTGGGGGAAAAACTGTTTTTT
14	TRBV11-2	NA	TRBJ2-3	NA	CASSLGQGTDTQYF	TGTGCCAGCAGCTTAGGTCAGGGGACAGATACGCAGTATTTT
13	TRBV4-3	NA	TRBJ1-2	NA	CASSQGAEYGYTF	TGCGCCAGCAGCCAGGGGGCTGAGTATGGCTACACCTTC
18	TRBV19	NA	TRBJ2-5	NA	CASSSAQGVTEIQETQYF	TGTGCCAGTAGTAGCGCACAGGGTGTGACGGAGATACAAGAGACCCAGTACTTC
13	TRBV7-2	NA	TRBJ2-1	NA	CAVREGSYNEQFF	TGTGCTGTGAGGGAAGGTTCCTACAATGAGCAGTTCTTC
14	TRBV7-2	NA	TRBJ2-7	TRBD2	CASSLSVISGSLYF	TGTGCCAGCAGCTTATCGGTCATTAGCGGGAGTCTTTACTTC
15	TRBV6-1	NA	TRBJ1-5	NA	CASKPAPGGNQPQHF	TGTGCCAGCAAACCCGCGCCAGGGGGCAATCAGCCCCAGCATTTT
15	TRBV15	NA	TRBJ1-1	NA	CATSRGRQGFTEAFF	TGTGCCACCAGCAGAGGTCGGCAGGGTTTCACTGAAGCTTTCTTT
14	TRBV28	once	TRBJ2-5	NA	CASSKEAEQETQYF	TGTGCCAGCAGCAAAGAGGCGGAGCAAGAGACCCAGTACTTC
15	TRBV19	NA	TRBJ2-1	TRBD2	CASSGLAGGLNEQFF	TGTGCCAGTAGTGGACTAGCGGGAGGGCTGAATGAGCAGTTCTTC
11	TRBV2	NA	TRBJ2-3	NA	CASSAGDTQYF	TGTGCCAGCAGTGCAGGAGATACGCAGTATTTT
18	TRBV15	NA	TRBJ2-7	NA	CATSRVFTGGYNTYEQYF	TGTGCCACCAGCAGGGTTTTTACAGGCGGATACAATACCTACGAGCAGTACTTC
14	TRBV27	NA	TRBJ2-7	NA	CASSPYPGTYEQYF	TGTGCCAGCAGTCCCTACCCCGGGACCTACGAGCAGTACTTC
16	TRBV7-8	NA	TRBJ1-5	NA	CASSLEGGLSNQPQHF	TGTGCCAGCAGCTTAGAAGGGGGACTAAGCAATCAGCCCCAGCATTTT
12	TRBV19	once	TRBJ1-2	NA	CASSMGGYGYTF	TGTGCCAGTAGTATGGGGGGTTATGGCTACACCTTC
15	TRBV7-3	NA	TRBJ2-3	TRBD2	CASSRSGTFTDTQYF	TGTGCCAGCAGCCGAAGCGGGACGTTCACAGATACGCAGTATTTT
12	TRBV4-2	NA	TRBJ2-7	NA	CASSQEGYEQYF	TGTGCCAGCAGCCAAGAGGGCTACGAGCAGTACTTC
16	TRBV13	NA	TRBJ2-2	TRBD1	CASSLIGQGNTGELFF	TGTGCCAGCAGCTTAATAGGACAGGGGAACACCGGGGAGCTGTTTTTT
15	TRBV11-1	NA	TRBJ1-1	NA	CASSFGQVQATEAFF	TGTGCCAGCAGCTTTGGCCAAGTTCAGGCCACTGAAGCTTTCTTT
15	TRBV28	NA	TRBJ2-7	TRBD2	CASRRVAGGPNEQYF	TGTGCCAGCAGAAGGGTCGCGGGAGGGCCCAACGAGCAGTACTTC
12	TRBV28	NA	TRBJ1-3	NA	CASSESGNTIYF	TGTGCCAGCTCCGAGTCTGGAAACACCATATATTTT
15	TRBV2	few	TRBJ2-3	NA	CASSATSGAGDTQYF	TGTGCCAGCAGTGCGACTAGTGGGGCCGGAGATACGCAGTATTTT
16	TRBV7-2	NA	TRBJ2-6	TRBD1	CASSLKTGAGANVLTF	TGTGCCAGCAGCCTAAAGACAGGGGCTGGGGCCAACGTCCTGACTTTC
13	TRBV4-3	NA	TRBJ2-5	NA	CASSRGSRETQYF	TGCGCCAGCAGCCGAGGAAGTAGAGAGACCCAGTACTTC
17	TRBV28	NA	TRBJ1-3	TRBD1	CASTLTGTGESGNTIYF	TGTGCCAGCACCTTAACTGGGACAGGGGAATCTGGAAACACCATATATTTT
15	TRBV6-5	NA	TRBJ2-7	TRBD1	CASSGPGQGRYEQYF	TGTGCCAGCAGTGGACCGGGACAGGGGCGATACGAGCAGTACTTC
16	TRBV30	NA	TRBJ2-3	TRBD1	CAWASHSGGIIDTQYF	TGTGCCTGGGCCTCCCACTCAGGGGGAATCATAGATACGCAGTATTTT
19	TRBV4-3	NA	TRBJ1-4	TRBD1	CASSQVWWGQGHLNEKLFF	TGCGCCAGCAGCCAAGTGTGGTGGGGACAGGGACACCTTAATGAAAAACTGTTTTTT